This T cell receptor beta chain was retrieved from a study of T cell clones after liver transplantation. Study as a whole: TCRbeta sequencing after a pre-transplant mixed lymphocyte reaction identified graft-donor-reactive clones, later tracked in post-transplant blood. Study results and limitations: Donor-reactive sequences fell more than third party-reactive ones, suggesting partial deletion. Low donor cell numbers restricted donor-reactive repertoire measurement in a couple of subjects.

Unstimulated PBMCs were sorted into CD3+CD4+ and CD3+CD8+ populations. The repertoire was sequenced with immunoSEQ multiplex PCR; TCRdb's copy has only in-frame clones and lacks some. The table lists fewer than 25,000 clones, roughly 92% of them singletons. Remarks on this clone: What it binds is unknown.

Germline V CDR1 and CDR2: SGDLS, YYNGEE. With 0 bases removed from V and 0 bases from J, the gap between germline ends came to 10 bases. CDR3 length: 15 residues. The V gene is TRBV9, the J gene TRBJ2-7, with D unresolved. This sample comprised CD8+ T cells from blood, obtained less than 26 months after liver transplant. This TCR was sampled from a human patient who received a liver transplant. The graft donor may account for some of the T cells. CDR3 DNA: TGTGCCAGCAGCGTAGGCAGTGATAGCTCCTACGAGCAGTACTTC. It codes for CASSVGSDSSYEQYF. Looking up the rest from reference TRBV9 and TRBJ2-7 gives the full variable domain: DSGVTQTPKHLITATGQRVTLRCSPRSGDLSVYWYQQSLDQGLQFLIQYYNGEERAKGNILERFSAQQFPDLHSELNLSSLELGDSALYFCASSVGSDSSYEQYFGPGTRLTVT.